This paragraph reports one TCR beta chain. Antigen specificity is unknown. This record comes from a study of shared clonotypes between healthy human individuals. Overall study findings and caveats: Depth was large, yet rarefaction showed that sorted-subset sequencing was incomplete.

The repertoire was sequenced with immunoSEQ multiplex PCR; TCRdb's copy has only in-frame clones and lacks some. The sample includes fewer than 1.8 million clones, about 98.5% seen only once; the top ten take about 0.34%. Sequenced material: naive CD4+ T cells sorted from blood. Documented subset: CD45RA+ positively selected. The sequence was obtained from a man aged 30-40 years in good health.

CDR3 coding DNA: TGTGCCAGCAGCTCGGGGCGCGGGGAGTCGGTCACAGATACGCAGTATTTT. Translation: CASSSGRGESVTDTQYF. The chain carries TRBV7-2 and TRBJ2-3, with D maybe TRBD2 (6 bases). The CDR3 loop spans 17 amino acids. Between the trimmed V and J ends, which lost 4 bases and 2 bases, there was a span of 19 bases. Germline loops: CDR1 SGHTA, CDR2 FQGNSA. Variable domain in full (rest from reference TRBV7-2 and TRBJ2-3): GAGVSQSPSNKVTEKGKDVELRCDPISGHTALYWYRQSLGQGLEFLIYFQGNSAPDKSGLPSDRFSAERTGGSVSTLTIQRTQQEDSAVYLCASSSGRGESVTDTQYFGPGTRLTVL.